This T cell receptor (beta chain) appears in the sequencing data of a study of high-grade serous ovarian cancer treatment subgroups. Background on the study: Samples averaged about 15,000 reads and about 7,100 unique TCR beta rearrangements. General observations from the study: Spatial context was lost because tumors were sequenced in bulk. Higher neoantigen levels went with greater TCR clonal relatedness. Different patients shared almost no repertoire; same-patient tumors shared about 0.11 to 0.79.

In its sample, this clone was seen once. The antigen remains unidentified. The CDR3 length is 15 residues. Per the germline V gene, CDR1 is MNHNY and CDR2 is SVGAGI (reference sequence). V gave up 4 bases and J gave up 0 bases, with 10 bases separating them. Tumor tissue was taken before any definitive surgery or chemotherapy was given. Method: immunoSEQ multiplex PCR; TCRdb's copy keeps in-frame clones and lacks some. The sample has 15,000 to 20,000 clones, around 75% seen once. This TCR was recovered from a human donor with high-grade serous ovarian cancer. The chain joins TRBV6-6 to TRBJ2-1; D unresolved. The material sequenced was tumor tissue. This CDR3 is CASSSTVLSYNEQFF. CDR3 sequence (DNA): TGTGCCAGCAGTTCGACTGTCCTCTCCTACAATGAGCAGTTCTTC.